These 12 T cell receptor beta chains were all obtained from the same sample, sequenced in a study of immune evolution from preneoplasia to lung adenocarcinoma. The method was immunoSEQ multiplex PCR; TCRdb's version includes in-frame clones alone and lacks a portion of them. Of around 7,900 clones in the sample, around 80% were seen once. Sequenced: FFPE adjacent normal lung tissue. The receptor set was obtained from a person aged 70 to 85 with lung adenocarcinoma.

The V call is TRBV14, the J call TRBJ2-3; TRBD1 agrees at 7 bases. V lost 2 bases, J lost 3 bases, and 8 bases stayed unmatched. CDR1 and CDR2 from the germline V gene are SGHDN and FVKESK. The CDR3 length is 16 residues. CDR3 sequence reads: CASSQRTGVLTDTQYF. The CDR3 nucleotides read TGTGCCAGCAGCCAACGAACAGGGGTATTGACAGATACGCAGTATTTT. Based on the CDR3 plus reference TRBV14 and TRBJ2-3, the full variable domain is EAGVTQFPSHSVIEKGQTVTLRCDPISGHDNLYWYRRVMGKEIKFLLHFVKESKQDESGMPNNRFLAERTGGTYSTLKVQPAELEDSGVYFCASSQRTGVLTDTQYFGPGTRLTVL.

The rearrangement joins TRBV4-1 to TRBJ2-3, with 14 bases identical to TRBD2. The CDR3 covers 16 residues. Germline values: CDR1 MGHRA, CDR2 YSYEKL. V lost 1 base, J lost 4 bases, and 1 base stayed unmatched. The CDR3 DNA is TGCGCCAGCAGCCAAGGACTAGCGGGAGGGCCAGATACGCAGTATTTT. Translating it yields CASSQGLAGGPDTQYF.

This rearrangement joins TRBV30 to TRBJ1-2; D remains unclear. CDR3 size: 11 residues. The V gene's germline CDR1 is GTSNPN and CDR2 SVGIG (reference sequence). The V and J ends lost 4 bases and 7 bases respectively, with 10 bases between them. The CDR3 loop is CAWTQLGGYTF. CDR3 nucleotides: TGTGCCTGGACACAGTTGGGTGGCTACACCTTC.

The V call is TRBV5-4, the J call TRBJ2-3; 11 nucleotides match TRBD2. V lost 4 bases, J lost 8 bases, and 9 bases stayed unmatched. The CDR3 spans 15 residues. Germline-derived CDR1 and CDR2 are SGHNT and YYREEE (reference sequence). Here the CDR3 reads CASSGGLAVLTTQYF. The CDR3 coding sequence is TGTGCCAGCAGCGGGGGACTAGCGGTTCTGACTACGCAGTATTTT.

This clone appeared once. This chain links TRBV15 with TRBJ1-1; D ambiguous. V was trimmed by 3 bases and J by 2 bases, leaving 10 bases between them. This CDR3 has 14 amino acids. Germline V gene data show CDR1 as LNHNV and CDR2 as YYDKDF (reference sequence). The CDR3 loop is CATSRETRNTEAFF. The DNA for the CDR3 is TGTGCCACCAGCAGGGAAACCCGTAACACTGAAGCTTTCTTT.

This clone was counted a few times. The CDR3 region has the DNA TGTGCCAGCAGCTTATGGACAGGGGGTTACGAGCAGTACTTC. Amino acid sequence: CASSLWTGGYEQYF. V usage is TRBV11-2 and J usage is TRBJ2-7, with TRBD1 matching over 10 bases. Germline V gene sequence: CDR1 SGHAT, CDR2 FQNNGV. The J segment lost 4 bases and the V segment lost 2 bases, leaving 2 bases of the junction unmatched. This CDR3 spans 14 amino acids.

The chain employs TRBV19 and TRBJ1-2; a possible D gene is TRBD1 (6 bases). The V gene lost 7 bases and the J gene lost 1 base, with 13 bases spanning the gap. CDR1 and CDR2 from the germline V gene are LNHDA and SQIVND (reference sequence). The CDR3 runs 14 residues. The CDR3 DNA sequence: TGTGCCAGTACCCAAAGGGGGAATAACTATGGCTACACCTTC. As protein: CASTQRGNNYGYTF.

This rearrangement joins TRBV19 to TRBJ2-7; 8 bases match TRBD1. With 6 bases clipped from V and 6 bases from J, the junction kept 10 bases outside the gene matches. From germline, CDR1 is LNHDA and CDR2 SQIVND (reference sequence). This CDR3 spans 14 amino acids. CDR3 protein: CASSWTGPQGEQYF. The CDR3 nucleotides are TGTGCCAGTAGCTGGACAGGGCCTCAGGGCGAGCAGTACTTC.

V and J are TRBV5-1 and TRBJ2-5; maybe TRBD2 (6 bases). The V and J ends lost 0 bases and 4 bases respectively, with 7 bases between them. Germline V gene data show CDR1 as SGHRS and CDR2 as YFSETQ. The CDR3 covers 13 residues. The CDR3 DNA follows: TGCGCCAGCAGCTTGGAGGGAGGAGAGACCCAGTACTTC. Translation gives CASSLEGGETQYF.

V gene TRBV5-4 combines with J gene TRBJ1-2, with D hard to call. CDR3 length: 15 residues. Trimming left V 4 bases short and J 4 bases short, with 17 bases between. Germline-derived CDR1 and CDR2 are SGHNT and YYREEE (reference sequence). This chain's CDR3 is CASSRNGISSYGYTF. Here the CDR3 DNA reads TGTGCCAGCAGCCGTAATGGGATTTCTTCCTATGGCTACACCTTC.

J is TRBJ2-3 and V is TRBV27, with D maybe TRBD1 (6 bases). Germline CDR1 and CDR2: MNHEY and SMNVEV (reference sequence). The V and J ends lost 0 bases and 10 bases respectively, with 11 bases between them. The CDR3 totals 13 residues. The CDR3, as DNA: TGTGCCAGCAGTTTATCCCAGGGGAGCGCGCAGTATTTT. Translating gives CASSLSQGSAQYF.

V gene TRBV11-2 combines with J gene TRBJ2-3; tentative D call: TRBD1 (6 bases). Germline CDR1 reads SGHAT; CDR2 reads FQNNGV. Deletions cut 2 bases from V and 2 bases from J, with 8 bases between. The CDR3 is made up of 14 amino acids. The DNA for the CDR3 is TGTGCCAGCAGCTTAAGGGGGTACACAGATACGCAGTATTTT. This sequence encodes CASSLRGYTDTQYF.